This T cell receptor (beta chain) was captured by sequencing in a study of a mutant IDH1 vaccine in newly diagnosed glioma. Study overall: Radiotherapy alone preceded vaccination by 4-6 weeks; alternatively, vaccination started with temozolomide cycles. Receipt of radiotherapy, temozolomide, or both preceded the study, and most received both.

As to this clone: Its target is unknown.

In germline, CDR1 is SGHAT, CDR2 FQNNGV. Trimming stripped 5 bases from V and 4 bases from J, with 9 bases between. The CDR3 sequence is 12 residues long. Assay used: immunoSEQ multiplex PCR; TCRdb lists only in-frame clones, some missing. The data show 50,000 to 75,000 clones, with 80% seen just once and about 6% held by the top ten. This sample's time point: week 11, during vaccination. The study gave 300 ug of mutant IDH1 20-mer peptide per vaccine dose, with topical imiquimod. Donors had new WHO grade 3 or 4 IDH1-mutant, ATRX-lost astrocytomas. The rearrangement uses TRBV11-2 and TRBJ2-7; D is unclear. This receptor was identified in a man over 45 with glioma. The sample here was PBMCs, taken from a glioma patient whose treatment included an IDH1 peptide vaccine. CDR3 region: CASSLNSYEQYF. The CDR3 coding sequence is TGTGCCAGCAGCCTAAACAGTTACGAGCAGTACTTC. Based on the CDR3 plus reference TRBV11-2 and TRBJ2-7, the full variable domain is EAGVAQSPRYKIIEKRQSVAFWCNPISGHATLYWYQQILGQGPKLLIQFQNNGVVDDSQLPKDRFSAERLKGVDSTLKIQPAKLEDSAVYLCASSLNSYEQYFGPGTRLTVT.